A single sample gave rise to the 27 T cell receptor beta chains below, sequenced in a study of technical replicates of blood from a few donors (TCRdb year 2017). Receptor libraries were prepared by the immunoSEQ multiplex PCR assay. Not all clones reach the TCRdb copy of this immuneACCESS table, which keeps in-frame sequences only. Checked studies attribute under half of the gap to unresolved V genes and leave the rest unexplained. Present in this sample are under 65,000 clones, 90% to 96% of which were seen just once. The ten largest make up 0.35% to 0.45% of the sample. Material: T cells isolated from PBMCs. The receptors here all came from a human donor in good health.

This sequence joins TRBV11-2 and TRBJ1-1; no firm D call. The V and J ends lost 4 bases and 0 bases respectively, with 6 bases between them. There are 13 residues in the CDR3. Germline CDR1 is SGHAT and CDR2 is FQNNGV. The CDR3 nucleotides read TGTGCCAGCAGCTCTGACATGAACACTGAAGCTTTCTTT. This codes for CASSSDMNTEAFF.

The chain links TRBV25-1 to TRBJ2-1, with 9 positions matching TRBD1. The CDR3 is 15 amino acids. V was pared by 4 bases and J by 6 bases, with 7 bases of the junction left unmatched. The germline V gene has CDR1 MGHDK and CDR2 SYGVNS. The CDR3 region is CASSVSGTGRNEQFF. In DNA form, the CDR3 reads TGTGCCAGCAGTGTTTCCGGGACAGGGCGCAATGAGCAGTTCTTC.

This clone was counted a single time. CDR3 bases: TGTGCCAGCACCATTCAAGACAGGGGGGGTTTTCAAGAGACCCAGTACTTC. This sequence encodes CASTIQDRGGFQETQYF. This chain links TRBV7-7 with TRBJ2-5; TRBD1 agrees at 9 bases. Germline V gene sequence: CDR1 SSHAT, CDR2 FNYEAQ (reference sequence). The CDR3 totals 17 residues. Trimming removed 7 bases from V and 2 bases from J; junction bases left unmatched: 14.

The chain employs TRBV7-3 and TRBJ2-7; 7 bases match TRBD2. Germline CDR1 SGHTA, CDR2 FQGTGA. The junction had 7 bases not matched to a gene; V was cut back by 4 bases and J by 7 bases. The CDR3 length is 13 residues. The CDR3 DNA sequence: TGTGCCAGCAGCTCCCCAAACGGGGGGGAGCAGTACTTC. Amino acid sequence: CASSSPNGGEQYF.

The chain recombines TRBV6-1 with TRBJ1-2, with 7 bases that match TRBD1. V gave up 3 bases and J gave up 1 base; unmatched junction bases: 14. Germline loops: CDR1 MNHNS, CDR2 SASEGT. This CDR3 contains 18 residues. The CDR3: CASSDLGTELLNNYGYTF. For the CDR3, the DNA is TGTGCCAGCAGTGACCTAGGGACAGAACTACTGAATAACTATGGCTACACCTTC.

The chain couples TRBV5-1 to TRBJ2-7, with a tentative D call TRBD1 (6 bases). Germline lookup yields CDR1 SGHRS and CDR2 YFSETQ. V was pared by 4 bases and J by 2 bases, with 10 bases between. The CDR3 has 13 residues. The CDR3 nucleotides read TGCGCCAGCAGCCAGGGGCAGGCCTACGAGCAGTACTTC. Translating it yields CASSQGQAYEQYF.

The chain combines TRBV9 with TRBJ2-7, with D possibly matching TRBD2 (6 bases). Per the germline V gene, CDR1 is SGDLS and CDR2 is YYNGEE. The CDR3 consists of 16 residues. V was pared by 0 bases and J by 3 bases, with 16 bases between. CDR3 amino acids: CASSVAGSSDFYEQYF. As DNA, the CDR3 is TGTGCCAGCAGCGTAGCTGGGTCTAGCGACTTCTACGAGCAGTACTTC.

The CDR3 reads CASSGDYNEQYF. The CDR3 DNA sequence: TGTGCCAGCAGCGGGGACTACAACGAGCAGTACTTC. The chain links TRBV7-6 to TRBJ2-7; 7 bases map to TRBD2. This CDR3 comprises 12 residues. CDR1 is SGHVS and CDR2 is FNYEAQ in the germline V gene. Losses at the gene ends were 5 bases for V and 5 bases for J; bases not matched to a gene: 3.

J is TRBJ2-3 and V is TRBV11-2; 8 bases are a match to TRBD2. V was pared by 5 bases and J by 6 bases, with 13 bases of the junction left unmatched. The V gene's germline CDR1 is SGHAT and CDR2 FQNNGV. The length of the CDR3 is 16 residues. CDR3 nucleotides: TGTGCCAGCAGCCTCCGCGGGGGACTAGTCTCGGATACGCAGTATTTT. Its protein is CASSLRGGLVSDTQYF.

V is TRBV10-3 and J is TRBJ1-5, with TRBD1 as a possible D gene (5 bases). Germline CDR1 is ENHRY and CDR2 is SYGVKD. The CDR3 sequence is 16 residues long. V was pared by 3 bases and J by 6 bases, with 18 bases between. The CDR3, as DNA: TGTGCCATCAGTGACCGCGACGGGGGAAGGACTCAGCCCCAGCATTTT. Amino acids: CAISDRDGGRTQPQHF.

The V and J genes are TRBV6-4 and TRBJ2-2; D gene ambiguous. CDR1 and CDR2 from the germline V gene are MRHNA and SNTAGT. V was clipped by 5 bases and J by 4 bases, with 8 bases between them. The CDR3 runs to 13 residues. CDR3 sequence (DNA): TGTGCCAGCAGTCCGACTGCCACCGGGGAGCTGTTTTTT. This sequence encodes CASSPTATGELFF.

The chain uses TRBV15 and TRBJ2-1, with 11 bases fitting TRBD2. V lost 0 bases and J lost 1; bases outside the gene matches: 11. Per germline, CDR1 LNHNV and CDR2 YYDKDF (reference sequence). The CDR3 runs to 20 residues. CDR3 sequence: CATSRDLPGLAGASYNEQFF. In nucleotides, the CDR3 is TGTGCCACCAGCAGAGATCTACCAGGACTAGCGGGTGCTTCCTACAATGAGCAGTTCTTC.

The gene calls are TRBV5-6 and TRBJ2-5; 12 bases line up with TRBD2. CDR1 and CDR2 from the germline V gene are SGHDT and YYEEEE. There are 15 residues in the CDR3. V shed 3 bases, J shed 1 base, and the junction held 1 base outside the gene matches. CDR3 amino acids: CASSWTSGVQETQYF. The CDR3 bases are TGTGCCAGCAGCTGGACTAGCGGGGTCCAAGAGACCCAGTACTTC. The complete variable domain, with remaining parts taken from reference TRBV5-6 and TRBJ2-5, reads DAGVTQSPTHLIKTRGQQVTLRCSPKSGHDTVSWYQQALGQGPQFIFQYYEEEERQRGNFPDRFSGHQFPNYSSELNVNALLLGDSALYLCASSWTSGVQETQYFGPGTRLLVL.

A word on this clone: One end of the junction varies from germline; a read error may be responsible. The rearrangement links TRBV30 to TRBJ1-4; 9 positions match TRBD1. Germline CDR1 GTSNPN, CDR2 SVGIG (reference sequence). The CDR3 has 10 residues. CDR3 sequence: CAWSGQGVVF. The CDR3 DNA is TGTGCCTGGAGTGGACAGGGGGTAGTTTTT.

This chain's CDR3 is CAISEFPGLSTDTQYF. The CDR3 DNA is TGTGCCATCAGTGAGTTCCCAGGACTAAGCACAGATACGCAGTATTTT. The gene calls are TRBV10-3 and TRBJ2-3; TRBD2 is a possible D gene (6 bases). Trimming left V 1 base short and J 0 bases short, with 11 bases between. The CDR3 is made up of 16 amino acids. CDR1 and CDR2 (germline): ENHRY, SYGVKD.

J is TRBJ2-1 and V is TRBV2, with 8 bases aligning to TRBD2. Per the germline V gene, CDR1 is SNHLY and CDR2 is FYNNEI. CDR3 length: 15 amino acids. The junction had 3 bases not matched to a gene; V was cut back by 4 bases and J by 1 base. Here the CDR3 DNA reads TGTGCCAGCAGTGGCGTAGCGGGATCCTACAATGAGCAGTTCTTC. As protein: CASSGVAGSYNEQFF.

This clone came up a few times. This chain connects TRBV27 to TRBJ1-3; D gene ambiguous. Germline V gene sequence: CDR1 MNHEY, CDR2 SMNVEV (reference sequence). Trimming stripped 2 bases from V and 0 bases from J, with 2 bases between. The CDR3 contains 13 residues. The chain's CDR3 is CASSLLSGNTIYF. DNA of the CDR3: TGTGCCAGCAGTTTACTCTCTGGAAACACCATATATTTT.

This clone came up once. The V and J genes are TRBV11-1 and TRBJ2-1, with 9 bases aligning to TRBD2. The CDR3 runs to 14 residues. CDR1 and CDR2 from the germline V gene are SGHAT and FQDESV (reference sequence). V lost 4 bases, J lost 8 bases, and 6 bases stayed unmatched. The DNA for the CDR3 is TGTGCCAGCAGCTCGTTTAGCGGGAGCTATGAGCAGTTCTTC. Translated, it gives CASSSFSGSYEQFF.

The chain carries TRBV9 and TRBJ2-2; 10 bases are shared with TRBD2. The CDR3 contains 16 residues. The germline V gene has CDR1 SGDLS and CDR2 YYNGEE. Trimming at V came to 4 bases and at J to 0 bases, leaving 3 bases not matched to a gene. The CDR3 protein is CASSPSGGPNTGELFF. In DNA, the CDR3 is TGTGCCAGCAGCCCTAGCGGGGGCCCGAACACCGGGGAGCTGTTTTTT.

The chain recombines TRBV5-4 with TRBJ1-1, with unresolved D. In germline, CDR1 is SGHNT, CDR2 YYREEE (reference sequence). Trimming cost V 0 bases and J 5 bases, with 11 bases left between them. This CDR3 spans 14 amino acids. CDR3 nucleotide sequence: TGTGCCAGCAGCTTGGCGGGGAAACATACTGAAGCTTTCTTT. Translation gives CASSLAGKHTEAFF.

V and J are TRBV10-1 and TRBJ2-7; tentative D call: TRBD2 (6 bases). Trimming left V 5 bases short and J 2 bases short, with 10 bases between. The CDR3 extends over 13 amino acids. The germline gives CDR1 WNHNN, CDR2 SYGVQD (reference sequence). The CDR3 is CASSRGIPYEQYF. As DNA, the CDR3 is TGCGCCAGCAGTCGGGGGATACCCTACGAGCAGTACTTC.

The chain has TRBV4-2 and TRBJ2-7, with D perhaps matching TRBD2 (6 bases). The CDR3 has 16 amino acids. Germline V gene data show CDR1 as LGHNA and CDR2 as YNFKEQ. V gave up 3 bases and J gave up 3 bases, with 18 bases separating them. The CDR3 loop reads CASSHRGERAGYEQYF. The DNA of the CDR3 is TGTGCCAGCAGCCACCGCGGGGAGCGGGCCGGCTACGAGCAGTACTTC.

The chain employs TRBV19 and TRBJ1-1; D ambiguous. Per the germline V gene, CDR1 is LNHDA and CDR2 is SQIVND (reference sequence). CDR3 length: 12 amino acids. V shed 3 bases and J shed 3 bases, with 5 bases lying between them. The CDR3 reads CASSIGYTEAFF. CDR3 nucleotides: TGTGCCAGTAGTATCGGGTACACTGAAGCTTTCTTT. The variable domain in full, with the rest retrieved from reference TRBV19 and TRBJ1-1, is DGGITQSPKYLFRKEGQNVTLSCEQNLNHDAMYWYRQDPGQGLRLIYYSQIVNDFQKGDIAEGYSVSREKKESFPLTVTSAQKNPTAFYLCASSIGYTEAFFGQGTRLTVV.

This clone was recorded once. The CDR3 protein is CASSLDAREEFF. For the CDR3, the DNA is TGTGCCAGCAGCTTAGACGCTAGGGAGGAGTTCTTC. The V gene is TRBV7-6, the J gene TRBJ2-1; D is possibly TRBD2 (6 bases). In germline, CDR1 is SGHVS, CDR2 FNYEAQ. CDR3 length: 12 amino acids. V dropped 1 base and J dropped 14 bases, with 12 bases sitting between them. The complete variable domain, with remaining parts taken from reference TRBV7-6 and TRBJ2-1, reads GAGVSQSPRYKVTKRGQDVALRCDPISGHVSLYWYRQALGQGPEFLTYFNYEAQQDKSGLPNDRFSAERPEGSISTLTIQRTEQRDSAMYRCASSLDAREEFFGPGTRLTVL.

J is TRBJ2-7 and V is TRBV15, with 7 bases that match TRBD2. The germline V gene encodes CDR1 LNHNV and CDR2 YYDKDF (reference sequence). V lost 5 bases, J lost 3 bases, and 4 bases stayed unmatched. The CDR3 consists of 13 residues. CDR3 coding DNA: TGTGCCACCAGCGGGGGGGAATACTACGAGCAGTACTTC. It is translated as CATSGGEYYEQYF.

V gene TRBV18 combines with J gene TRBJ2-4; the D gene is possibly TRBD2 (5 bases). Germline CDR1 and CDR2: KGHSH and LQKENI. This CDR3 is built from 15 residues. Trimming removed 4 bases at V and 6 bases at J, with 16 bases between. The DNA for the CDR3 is TGTGCCAGCTCACTGCAGCGGCCCCCAGGAAACATTCAGTACTTC. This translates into CASSLQRPPGNIQYF.

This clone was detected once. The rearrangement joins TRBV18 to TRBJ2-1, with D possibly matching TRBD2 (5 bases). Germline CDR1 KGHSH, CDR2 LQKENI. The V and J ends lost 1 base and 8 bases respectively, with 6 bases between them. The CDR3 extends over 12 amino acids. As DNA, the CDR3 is TGTGCCAGCTCACCACGGGGAGATGAGCAGTTCTTC. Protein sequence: CASSPRGDEQFF. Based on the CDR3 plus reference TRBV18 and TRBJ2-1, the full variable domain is NAGVMQNPRHLVRRRGQEARLRCSPMKGHSHVYWYRQLPEEGLKFMVYLQKENIIDESGMPKERFSAEFPKEGPSILRIQQVVRGDSAAYFCASSPRGDEQFFGPGTRLTVL.